These T cell receptor beta chains were read from a single sample in a study of shared T cell receptors in the human thymus. The data were produced by immunoSEQ multiplex PCR, yet TCRdb's version contains in-frame clones alone and is incomplete. Among about 610,000 clones listed, roughly 90% were seen once. Separately, the same data were catalogued under a study of human thymus T cells.

The sequenced material came from thymocytes. Receptors originate from a boy in the first two years of life with a congenital heart defect. Both conserved end residues are part of each CDR3. Fields, in order: J gene, D gene, clone size, V gene, CDR3 DNA, CDR3 protein. The D gene is left open where the match is weak. Only some rows state a clone size, as once, few, many or a class for expanded clones.

>TRBJ2-7|TRBD1|.|TRBV6-6
TGTGCCAGCAAAGGATCCGACAGGGGGCCCTACGAGCAGTACTTC
CASKGSDRGPYEQYF
>TRBJ2-1|TRBD1|.|TRBV4-3
TGCGCCAGCAGCCCAACGCAGGGGGCGGTTGAGCAGTTCTTC
CASSPTQGAVEQFF
>TRBJ2-5|.|.|TRBV5-6
TGTGCCAGCAGCTTGGCCCTTTTCGAGACCCAGTACTTC
CASSLALFETQYF
>TRBJ2-7|TRBD1|.|TRBV30
TGTGCCTGGTGGACAGGGGGCTACGAGCAGTACTTC
CAWWTGGYEQYF
>TRBJ2-1|.|.|TRBV19
TGTGCCAGTAGTTATGCTGGGAGATCCTACAATGAGCAGTTCTTC
CASSYAGRSYNEQFF
>TRBJ2-5|.|.|TRBV19
TGTGCCAGTAGGGGGCCCCAAGAGACCCAGTACTTC
CASRGPQETQYF
>TRBJ1-1|TRBD1|.|TRBV14
TGTGCCAGCAGCGCGGACAGGGGGCACACTGAAGCTTTCTTT
CASSADRGHTEAFF
>TRBJ1-5|.|once|TRBV28
TGTGCCACCTTCGGTCCGGGGGGCCGCAATCAGCCCCAGCATTTT
CATFGPGGRNQPQHF
>TRBJ2-5|TRBD2|.|TRBV2
TGTGCCAGCAGCTTAAGCTGGCTAGCGGGAGGTCCGGAGACCCAGTACTTC
CASSLSWLAGGPETQYF
>TRBJ2-3|TRBD2|.|TRBV10-2
TGCGCCAGCAGTGGGGCTGGGCCCCATGCGGGAGGGCCCGGAGATACGCAGTATTTT
CASSGAGPHAGGPGDTQYF
>TRBJ1-3|.|.|TRBV30
TGTGCCTGGAAACGGGGGTGGAACACCATATATTTT
CAWKRGWNTIYF
>TRBJ2-7|.|.|TRBV4-3
TGCGCCAGCAGCCGATGGGTCACGGAGAGCTCCTACGAGCAGTACTTC
CASSRWVTESSYEQYF
>TRBJ2-1|TRBD2|.|TRBV13
TGTGCCAGCAGCGTCACTAGCGGACGCTACAATGAGCAGTTCTTC
CASSVTSGRYNEQFF
>TRBJ2-3|.|.|TRBV7-2
TGTGCCAGCAGCTTAGATCTGACTAGGGAGATAGATACGCAGTATTTT
CASSLDLTREIDTQYF
>TRBJ2-3|.|once|TRBV4-3
TGCGCCAGCAGCCAAGGGCATAACACAGATACGCAGTATTTT
CASSQGHNTDTQYF
>TRBJ1-4|TRBD1|.|TRBV4-1
TGCGCCAGCAGCCAGCCGGGAGGGGGACAGTCCAATGAAAAACTGTTTTTT
CASSQPGGGQSNEKLFF
>TRBJ2-5|.|.|TRBV11-2
TGTGCCAGCAGCCCTGAAGTGGGCCACCAAGAGACCCAGTACTTC
CASSPEVGHQETQYF
>TRBJ2-7|.|.|TRBV6-1
TGTGCCAGCAGTGACCCCAACTGCTCCTACGAGCAGTACTTC
CASSDPNCSYEQYF
>TRBJ1-4|.|.|TRBV4-2
TGTGCCAGCAGCGCGGGAGGGGGAAATGAAAAACTGTTTTTT
CASSAGGGNEKLFF
>TRBJ2-7|TRBD2|once|TRBV27
TGTGCCAGCAGTATGAAAGCGGGAGGCTACGAGCAGTACTTC
CASSMKAGGYEQYF
>TRBJ2-1|TRBD1|.|TRBV9
TGTGCCAGCAGCACGGACAGGGGGGAGAACAATGAGCAGTTCTTC
CASSTDRGENNEQFF
>TRBJ2-7|TRBD2|.|TRBV6-1
TGTGCCAGCAGCGGGACTAGCGGGTGGTACGAGCAGTACTTC
CASSGTSGWYEQYF
>TRBJ1-1|.|.|TRBV19
TGTGCCAGTAGCGGACTGGACACTGAAGCTTTCTTT
CASSGLDTEAFF
>TRBJ2-1|TRBD2|.|TRBV15
TGTGCCACCAGCAGAGGACTAGCGGGGGTTCACAATGAGCAGTTCTTC
CATSRGLAGVHNEQFF
>TRBJ1-2|.|.|TRBV11-2
TGTGCCAGCAGCCACGGTGCAGGGTTGAAAGGGGGTGGCTACACCTTC
CASSHGAGLKGGGYTF
>TRBJ2-1|.|once|TRBV30
TGTGCCTGGGCCAGGGGGGGGCTAACTAGCGGAGCCTCCTACAATGAGCAGTTCTTC
CAWARGGLTSGASYNEQFF
>TRBJ2-5|TRBD2|.|TRBV7-2
TGTGCCAGCAGCCTTACAGCCGGCCGAAGCGCGGGGGGGTTGGAGACCCAGTACTTC
CASSLTAGRSAGGLETQYF
>TRBJ2-7|TRBD2|.|TRBV27
TGTGCCAGCAGTCCCGGACTAGCGGACCCCGCCTACGAGCAGTACTTC
CASSPGLADPAYEQYF
>TRBJ2-2|.|.|TRBV6-6
TGTGCCAGCAGTTCCCTAGAGAACACCGGGGAGCTGTTTTTT
CASSSLENTGELFF